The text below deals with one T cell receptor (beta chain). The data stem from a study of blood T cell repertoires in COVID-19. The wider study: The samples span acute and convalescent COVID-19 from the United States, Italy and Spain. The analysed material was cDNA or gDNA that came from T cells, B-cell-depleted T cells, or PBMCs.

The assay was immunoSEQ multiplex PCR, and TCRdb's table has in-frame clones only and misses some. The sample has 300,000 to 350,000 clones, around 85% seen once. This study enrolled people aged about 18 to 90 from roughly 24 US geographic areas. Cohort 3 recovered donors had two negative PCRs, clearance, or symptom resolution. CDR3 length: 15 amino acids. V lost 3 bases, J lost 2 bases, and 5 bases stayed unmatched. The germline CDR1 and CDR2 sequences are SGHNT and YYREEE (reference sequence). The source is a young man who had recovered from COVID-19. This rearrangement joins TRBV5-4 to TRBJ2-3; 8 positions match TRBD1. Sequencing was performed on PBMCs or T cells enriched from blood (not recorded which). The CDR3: CASSSWDRYTDTQYF. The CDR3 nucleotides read TGTGCCAGCAGCTCATGGGACAGGTACACAGATACGCAGTATTTT.